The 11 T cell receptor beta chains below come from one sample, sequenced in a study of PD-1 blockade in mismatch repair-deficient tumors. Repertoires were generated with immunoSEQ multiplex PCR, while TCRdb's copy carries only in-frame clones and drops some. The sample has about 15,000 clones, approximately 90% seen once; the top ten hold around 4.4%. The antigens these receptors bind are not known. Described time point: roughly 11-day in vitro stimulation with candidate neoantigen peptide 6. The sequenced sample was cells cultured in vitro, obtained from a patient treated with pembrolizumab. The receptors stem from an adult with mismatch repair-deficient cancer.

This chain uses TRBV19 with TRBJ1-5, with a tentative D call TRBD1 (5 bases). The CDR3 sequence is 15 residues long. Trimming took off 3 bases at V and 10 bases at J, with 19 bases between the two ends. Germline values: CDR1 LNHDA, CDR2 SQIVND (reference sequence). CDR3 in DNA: TGTGCCAGTAGTATTCAGCGACAGCTAGCGGCTCCCCAGCATTTT. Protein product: CASSIQRQLAAPQHF.

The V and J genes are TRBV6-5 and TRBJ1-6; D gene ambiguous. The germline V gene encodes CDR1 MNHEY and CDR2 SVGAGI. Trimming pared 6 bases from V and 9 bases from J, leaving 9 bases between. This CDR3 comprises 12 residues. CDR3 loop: CASRAFGSPLHF. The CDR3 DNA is TGTGCCAGCAGGGCCTTTGGTTCACCCCTCCACTTT.

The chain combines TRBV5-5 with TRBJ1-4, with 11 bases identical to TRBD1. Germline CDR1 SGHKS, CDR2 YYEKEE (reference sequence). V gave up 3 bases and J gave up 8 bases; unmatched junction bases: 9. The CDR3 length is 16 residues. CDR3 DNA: TGTGCCAGCAGCTCGGCCGGAGGGACAGGGGGAGAAAAACTGTTTTTT. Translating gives CASSSAGGTGGEKLFF. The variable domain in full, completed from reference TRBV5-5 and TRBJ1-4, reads DAGVTQSPTHLIKTRGQQVTLRCSPISGHKSVSWYQQVLGQGPQFIFQYYEKEERGRGNFPDRFSARQFPNYSSELNVNALLLGDSALYLCASSSAGGTGGEKLFFGSGTQLSVL.

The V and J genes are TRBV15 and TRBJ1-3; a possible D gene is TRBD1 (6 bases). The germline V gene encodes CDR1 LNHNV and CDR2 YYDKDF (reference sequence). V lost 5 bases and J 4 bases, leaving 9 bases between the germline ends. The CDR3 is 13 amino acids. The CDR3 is CATSFGQGNTIYF. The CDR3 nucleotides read TGTGCCACCAGCTTCGGACAGGGAAACACCATATATTTT.

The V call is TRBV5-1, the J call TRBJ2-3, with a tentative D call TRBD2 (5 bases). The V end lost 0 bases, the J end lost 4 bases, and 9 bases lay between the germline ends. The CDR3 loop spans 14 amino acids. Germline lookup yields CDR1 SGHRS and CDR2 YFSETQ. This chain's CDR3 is CASSLDPGSDTQYF. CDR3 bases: TGCGCCAGCAGCTTGGACCCGGGATCAGATACGCAGTATTTT.

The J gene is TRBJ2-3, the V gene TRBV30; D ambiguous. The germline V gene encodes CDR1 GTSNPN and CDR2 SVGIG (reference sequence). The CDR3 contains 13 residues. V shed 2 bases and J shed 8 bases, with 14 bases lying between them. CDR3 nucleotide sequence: TGTGCCTGGAGTATGGCTAGTCTGGGTACGCAGTATTTT. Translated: CAWSMASLGTQYF.

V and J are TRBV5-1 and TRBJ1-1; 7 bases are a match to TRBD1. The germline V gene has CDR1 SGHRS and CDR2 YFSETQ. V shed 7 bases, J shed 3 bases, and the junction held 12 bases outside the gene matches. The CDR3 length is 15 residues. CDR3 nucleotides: TGCGCCAGCGGACCGTTTACAGGGGCATACACTGAAGCTTTCTTT. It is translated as CASGPFTGAYTEAFF.

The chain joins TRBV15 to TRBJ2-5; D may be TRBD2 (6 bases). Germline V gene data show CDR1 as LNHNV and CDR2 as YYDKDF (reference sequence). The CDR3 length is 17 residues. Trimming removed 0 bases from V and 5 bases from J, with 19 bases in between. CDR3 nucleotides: TGTGCCACCAGCAGAGATAAGGGATCGGGAGTCAAGGAGACCCAGTACTTC. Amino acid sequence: CATSRDKGSGVKETQYF.

This CDR3 reads CASSLREGRTEAFF. The DNA for the CDR3 is TGTGCCAGCAGTTTACGGGAGGGAAGGACTGAAGCTTTCTTT. The gene calls are TRBV27 and TRBJ1-1, with D unclear. With 2 bases removed from V and 5 bases from J, the gap between germline ends came to 12 bases. The germline V gene has CDR1 MNHEY and CDR2 SMNVEV (reference sequence). This CDR3 comprises 14 residues.

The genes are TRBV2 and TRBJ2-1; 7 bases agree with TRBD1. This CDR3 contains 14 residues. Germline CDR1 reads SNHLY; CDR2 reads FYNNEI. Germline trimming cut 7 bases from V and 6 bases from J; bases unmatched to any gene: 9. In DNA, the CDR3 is TGTGCCAGCAATCCGGGACAGAGCTTCAATGAGCAGTTCTTC. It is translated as CASNPGQSFNEQFF.

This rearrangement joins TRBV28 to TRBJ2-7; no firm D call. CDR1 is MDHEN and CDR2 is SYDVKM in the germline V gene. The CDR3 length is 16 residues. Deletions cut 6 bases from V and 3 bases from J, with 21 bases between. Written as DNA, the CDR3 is TGTGCCAGCAGACCCCAGGCTTCCACATTTGACTACGAGCAGTACTTC. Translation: CASRPQASTFDYEQYF.